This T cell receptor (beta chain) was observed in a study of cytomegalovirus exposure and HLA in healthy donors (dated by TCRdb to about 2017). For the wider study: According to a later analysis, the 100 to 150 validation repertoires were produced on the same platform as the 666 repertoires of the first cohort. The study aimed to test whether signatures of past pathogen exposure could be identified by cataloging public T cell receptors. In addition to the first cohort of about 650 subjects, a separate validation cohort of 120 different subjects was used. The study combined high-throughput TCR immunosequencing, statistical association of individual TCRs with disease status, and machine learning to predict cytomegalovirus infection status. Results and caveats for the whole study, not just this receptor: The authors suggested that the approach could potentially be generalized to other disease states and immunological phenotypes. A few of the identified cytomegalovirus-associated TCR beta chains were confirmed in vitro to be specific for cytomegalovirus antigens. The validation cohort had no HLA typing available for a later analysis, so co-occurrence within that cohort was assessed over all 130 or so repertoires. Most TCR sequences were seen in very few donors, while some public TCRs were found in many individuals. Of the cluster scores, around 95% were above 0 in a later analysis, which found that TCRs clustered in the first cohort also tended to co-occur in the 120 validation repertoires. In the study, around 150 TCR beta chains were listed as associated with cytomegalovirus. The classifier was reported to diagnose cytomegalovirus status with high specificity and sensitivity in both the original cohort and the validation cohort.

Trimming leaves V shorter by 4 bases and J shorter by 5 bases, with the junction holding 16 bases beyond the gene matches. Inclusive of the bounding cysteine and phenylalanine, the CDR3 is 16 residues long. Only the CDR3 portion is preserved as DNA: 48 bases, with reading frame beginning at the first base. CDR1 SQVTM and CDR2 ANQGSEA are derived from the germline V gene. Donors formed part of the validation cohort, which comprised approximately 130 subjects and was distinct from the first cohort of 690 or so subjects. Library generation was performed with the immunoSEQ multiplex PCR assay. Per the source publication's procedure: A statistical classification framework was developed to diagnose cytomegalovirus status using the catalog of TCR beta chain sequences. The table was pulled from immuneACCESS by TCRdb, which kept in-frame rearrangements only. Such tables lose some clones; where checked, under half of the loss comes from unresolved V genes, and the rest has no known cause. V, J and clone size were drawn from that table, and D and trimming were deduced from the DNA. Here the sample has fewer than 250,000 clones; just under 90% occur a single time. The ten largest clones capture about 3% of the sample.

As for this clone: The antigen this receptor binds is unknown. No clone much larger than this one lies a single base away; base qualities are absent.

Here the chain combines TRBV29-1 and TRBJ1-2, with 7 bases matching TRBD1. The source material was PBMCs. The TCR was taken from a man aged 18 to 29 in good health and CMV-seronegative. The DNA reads TGCAGCGTTGGACCCGCCGGGACAGTCATGACTTATGGCTACACCTTC. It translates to CSVGPAGTVMTYGYTF.